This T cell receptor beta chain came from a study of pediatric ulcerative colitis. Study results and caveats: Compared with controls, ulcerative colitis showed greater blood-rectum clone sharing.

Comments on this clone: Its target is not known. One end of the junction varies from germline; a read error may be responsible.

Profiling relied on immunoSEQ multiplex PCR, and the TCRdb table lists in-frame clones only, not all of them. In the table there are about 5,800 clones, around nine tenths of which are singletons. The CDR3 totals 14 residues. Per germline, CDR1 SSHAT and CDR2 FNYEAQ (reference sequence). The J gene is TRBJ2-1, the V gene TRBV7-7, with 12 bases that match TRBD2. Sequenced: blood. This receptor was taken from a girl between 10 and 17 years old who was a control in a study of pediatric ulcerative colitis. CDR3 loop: CASSSSGRGSEQFF. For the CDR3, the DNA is TGTGCTAGCAGCTCTAGCGGGAGGGGCTCTGAGCAGTTCTTC.